This TCR beta chain is drawn from a study of CD8 T cells in ankylosing spondylitis. Each CDR3 protein is one row after TCRdb ran MiXCR on the 5' RACE reads. The sample shows hundreds of thousands of distinct CDR3 sequences, 30% to 40% of them seen only once. CDR3 size: 14 residues. Trimming stripped 3 bases from V and 2 bases from J, with 8 bases between. Germline loops: CDR1 WNHNN, CDR2 SYGVQD (reference sequence). This clonotype originated in a male donor with ankylosing spondylitis or in good health (not recorded which). The material sequenced was blood, either unsorted or a sorted T cell fraction (not recorded which). The V call is TRBV10-1, the J call TRBJ2-1; the D gene is possibly TRBD2 (6 bases). In DNA form, the CDR3 reads TGCGCCAGCAGTGACGCTAGCGCCTACAATGAGCAGTTCTTC. This encodes CASSDASAYNEQFF.